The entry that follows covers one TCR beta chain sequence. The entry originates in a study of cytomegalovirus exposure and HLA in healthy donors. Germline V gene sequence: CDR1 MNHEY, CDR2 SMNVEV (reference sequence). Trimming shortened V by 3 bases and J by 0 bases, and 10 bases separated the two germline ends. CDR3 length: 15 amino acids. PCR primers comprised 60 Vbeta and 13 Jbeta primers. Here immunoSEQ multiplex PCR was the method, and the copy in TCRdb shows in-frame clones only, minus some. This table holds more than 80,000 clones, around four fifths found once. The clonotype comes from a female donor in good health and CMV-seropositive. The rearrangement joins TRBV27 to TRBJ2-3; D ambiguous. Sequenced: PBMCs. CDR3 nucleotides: TGTGCCAGCAGTTTGGCCACTAAAAGCACAGATACGCAGTATTTT. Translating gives CASSLATKSTDTQYF.